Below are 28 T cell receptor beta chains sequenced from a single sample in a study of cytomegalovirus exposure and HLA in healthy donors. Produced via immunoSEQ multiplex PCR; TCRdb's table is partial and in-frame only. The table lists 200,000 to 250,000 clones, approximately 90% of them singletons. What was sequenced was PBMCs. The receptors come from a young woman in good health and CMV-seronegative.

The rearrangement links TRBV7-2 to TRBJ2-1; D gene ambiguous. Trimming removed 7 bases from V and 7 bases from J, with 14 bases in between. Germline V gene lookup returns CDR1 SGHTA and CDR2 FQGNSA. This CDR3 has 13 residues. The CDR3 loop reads CASKESSWNEQFF. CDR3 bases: TGTGCCAGCAAGGAGTCTAGTTGGAATGAGCAGTTCTTC.

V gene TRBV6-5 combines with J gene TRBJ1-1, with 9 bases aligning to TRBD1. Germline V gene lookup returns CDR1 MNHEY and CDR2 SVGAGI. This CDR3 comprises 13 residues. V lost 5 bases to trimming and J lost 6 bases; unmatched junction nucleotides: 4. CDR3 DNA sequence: TGTGCCAGCAGTCGGGACAGGGATGCTGAAGCTTTCTTT. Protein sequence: CASSRDRDAEAFF.

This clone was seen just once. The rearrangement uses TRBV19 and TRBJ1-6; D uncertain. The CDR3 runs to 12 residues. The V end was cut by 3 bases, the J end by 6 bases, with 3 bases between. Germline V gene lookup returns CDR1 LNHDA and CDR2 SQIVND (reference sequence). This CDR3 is CASSIGNSPLHF. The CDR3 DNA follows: TGTGCCAGTAGTATCGGTAATTCACCCCTCCACTTT.

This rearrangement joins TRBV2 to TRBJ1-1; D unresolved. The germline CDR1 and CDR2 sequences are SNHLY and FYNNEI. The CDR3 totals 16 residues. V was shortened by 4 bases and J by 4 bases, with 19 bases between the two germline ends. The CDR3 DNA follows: TGTGCCAGCAGTGTCGTCCCTTTAAGATGGAGCACTGAAGCTTTCTTT. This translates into CASSVVPLRWSTEAFF.

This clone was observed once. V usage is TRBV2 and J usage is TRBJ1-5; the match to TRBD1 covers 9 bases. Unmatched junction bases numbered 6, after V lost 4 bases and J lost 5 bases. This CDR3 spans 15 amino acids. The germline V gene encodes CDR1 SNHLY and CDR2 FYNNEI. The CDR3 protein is CASSGTGADYQPQHF. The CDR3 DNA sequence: TGTGCCAGCAGTGGGACAGGGGCCGATTATCAGCCCCAGCATTTT.

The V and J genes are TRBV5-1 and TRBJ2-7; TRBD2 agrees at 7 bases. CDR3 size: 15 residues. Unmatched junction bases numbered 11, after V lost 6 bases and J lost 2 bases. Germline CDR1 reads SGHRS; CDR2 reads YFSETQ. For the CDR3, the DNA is TGCGCCAGCAAGGGTGAGGGAGGGCAGACCTACGAGCAGTACTTC. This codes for CASKGEGGQTYEQYF.

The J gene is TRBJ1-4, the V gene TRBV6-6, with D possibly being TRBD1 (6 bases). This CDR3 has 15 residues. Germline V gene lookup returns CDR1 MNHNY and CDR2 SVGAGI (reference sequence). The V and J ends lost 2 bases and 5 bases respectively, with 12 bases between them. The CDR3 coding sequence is TGTGCCAGCAGTTACATTGGACAGCCAAATGAAAAACTGTTTTTT. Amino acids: CASSYIGQPNEKLFF.

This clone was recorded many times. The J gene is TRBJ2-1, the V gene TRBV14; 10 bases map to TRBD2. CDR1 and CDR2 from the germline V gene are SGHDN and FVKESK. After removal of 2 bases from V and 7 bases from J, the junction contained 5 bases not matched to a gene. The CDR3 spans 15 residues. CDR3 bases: TGTGCCAGCAGCCAATATCCTAGCGGGGGTAATGAGCAGTTCTTC. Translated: CASSQYPSGGNEQFF.

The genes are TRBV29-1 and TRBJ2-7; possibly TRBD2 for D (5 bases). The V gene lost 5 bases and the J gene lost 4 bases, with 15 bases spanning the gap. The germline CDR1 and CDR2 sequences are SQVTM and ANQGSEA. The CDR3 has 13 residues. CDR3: CSVWAGDGYEQYF. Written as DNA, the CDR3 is TGCAGCGTTTGGGCCGGGGATGGGTACGAGCAGTACTTC.

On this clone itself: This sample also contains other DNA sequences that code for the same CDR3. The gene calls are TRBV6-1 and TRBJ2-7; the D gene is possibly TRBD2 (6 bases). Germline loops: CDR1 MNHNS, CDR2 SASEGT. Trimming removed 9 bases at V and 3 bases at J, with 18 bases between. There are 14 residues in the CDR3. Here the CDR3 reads CASSPRRDGYEQYF. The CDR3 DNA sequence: TGTGCCAGTAGTCCGAGGCGGGACGGCTACGAGCAGTACTTC.

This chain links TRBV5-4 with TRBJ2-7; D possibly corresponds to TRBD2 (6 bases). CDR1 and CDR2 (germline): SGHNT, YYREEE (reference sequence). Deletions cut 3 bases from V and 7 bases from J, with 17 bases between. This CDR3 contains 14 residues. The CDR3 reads CASSWGEAPREQYF. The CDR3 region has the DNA TGTGCCAGCAGCTGGGGGGAGGCCCCTAGGGAGCAGTACTTC.

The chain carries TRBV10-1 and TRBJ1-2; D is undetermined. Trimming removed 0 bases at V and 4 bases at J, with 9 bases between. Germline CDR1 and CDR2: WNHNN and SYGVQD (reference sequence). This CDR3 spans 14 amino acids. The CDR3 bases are TGCGCCAGCAGTGAGTCGGGCAGCAGCTATGGCTACACCTTC. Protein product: CASSESGSSYGYTF.

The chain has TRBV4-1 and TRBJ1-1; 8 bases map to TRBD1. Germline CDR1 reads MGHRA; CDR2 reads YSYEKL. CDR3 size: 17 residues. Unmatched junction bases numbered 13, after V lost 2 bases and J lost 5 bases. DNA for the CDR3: TGCGCCAGCAGCCAAATTTTAGCGGCAGGGACAGGAACTGAAGCTTTCTTT. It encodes CASSQILAAGTGTEAFF.

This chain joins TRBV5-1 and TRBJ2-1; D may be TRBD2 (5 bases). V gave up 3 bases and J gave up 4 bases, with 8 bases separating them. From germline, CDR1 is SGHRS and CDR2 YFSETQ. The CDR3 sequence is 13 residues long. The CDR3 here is CASSSDSYNEQFF. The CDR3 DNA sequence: TGCGCCAGCAGCTCGGACTCTTACAATGAGCAGTTCTTC.

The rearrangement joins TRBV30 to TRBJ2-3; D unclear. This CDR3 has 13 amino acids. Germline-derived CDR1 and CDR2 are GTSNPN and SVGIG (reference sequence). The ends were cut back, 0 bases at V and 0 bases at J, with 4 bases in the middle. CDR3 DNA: TGTGCCTGGAGTGTACTTAGCACAGATACGCAGTATTTT. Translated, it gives CAWSVLSTDTQYF.

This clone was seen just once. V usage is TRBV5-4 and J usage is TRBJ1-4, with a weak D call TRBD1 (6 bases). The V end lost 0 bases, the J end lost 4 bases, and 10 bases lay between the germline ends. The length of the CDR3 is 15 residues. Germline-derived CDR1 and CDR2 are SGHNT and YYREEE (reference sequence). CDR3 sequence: CASSLGTVNNEKLFF. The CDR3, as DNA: TGTGCCAGCAGCTTGGGGACAGTTAATAATGAAAAACTGTTTTTT.

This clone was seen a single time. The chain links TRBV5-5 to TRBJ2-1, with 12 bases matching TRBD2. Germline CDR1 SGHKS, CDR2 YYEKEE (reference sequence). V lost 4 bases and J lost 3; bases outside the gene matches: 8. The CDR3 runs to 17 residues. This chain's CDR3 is CASSEALAGGFYNEQFF. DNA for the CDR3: TGTGCCAGCAGCGAAGCTCTAGCGGGAGGGTTCTACAATGAGCAGTTCTTC. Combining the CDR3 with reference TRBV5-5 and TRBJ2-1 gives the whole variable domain DAGVTQSPTHLIKTRGQQVTLRCSPISGHKSVSWYQQVLGQGPQFIFQYYEKEERGRGNFPDRFSARQFPNYSSELNVNALLLGDSALYLCASSEALAGGFYNEQFFGPGTRLTVL.

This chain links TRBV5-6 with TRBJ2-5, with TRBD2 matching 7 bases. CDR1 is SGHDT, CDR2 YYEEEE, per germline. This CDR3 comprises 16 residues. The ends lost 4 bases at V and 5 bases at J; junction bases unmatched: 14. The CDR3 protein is CASSRNLAEHWETQYF. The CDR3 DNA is TGTGCCAGCAGCCGGAACCTAGCGGAGCATTGGGAGACCCAGTACTTC.

The CDR3 protein is CASSLNPHGRGQPQHF. The CDR3 region has the DNA TGTGCCAGCAGCTTAAACCCCCACGGCCGGGGTCAGCCCCAGCATTTT. The J gene is TRBJ1-5, the V gene TRBV7-3; no firm D call. Germline V gene sequence: CDR1 SGHTA, CDR2 FQGTGA. CDR3 length equals 16 residues. V was cut by 1 base and J by 6 bases, with 16 bases left in between.

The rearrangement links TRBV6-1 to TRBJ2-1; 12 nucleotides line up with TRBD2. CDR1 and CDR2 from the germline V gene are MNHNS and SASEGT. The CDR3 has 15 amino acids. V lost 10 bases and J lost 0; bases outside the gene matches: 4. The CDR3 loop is CATSTSGSSYNEQFF. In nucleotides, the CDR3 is TGTGCCACCTCGACTAGCGGGAGCTCCTACAATGAGCAGTTCTTC.

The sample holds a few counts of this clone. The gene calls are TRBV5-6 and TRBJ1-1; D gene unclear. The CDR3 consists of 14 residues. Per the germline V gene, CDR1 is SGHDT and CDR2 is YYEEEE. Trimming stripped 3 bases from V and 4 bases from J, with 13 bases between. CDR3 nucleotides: TGTGCCAGCAGCTGGCTTGGTCTCCGCACTGAAGCTTTCTTT. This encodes CASSWLGLRTEAFF.

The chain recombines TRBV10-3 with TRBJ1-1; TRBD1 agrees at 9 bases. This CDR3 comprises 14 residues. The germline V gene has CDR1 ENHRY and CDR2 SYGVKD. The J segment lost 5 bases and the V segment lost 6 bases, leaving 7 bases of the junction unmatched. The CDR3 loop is CAISVTGGNTEAFF. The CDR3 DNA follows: TGTGCCATCAGCGTGACAGGGGGAAATACTGAAGCTTTCTTT.

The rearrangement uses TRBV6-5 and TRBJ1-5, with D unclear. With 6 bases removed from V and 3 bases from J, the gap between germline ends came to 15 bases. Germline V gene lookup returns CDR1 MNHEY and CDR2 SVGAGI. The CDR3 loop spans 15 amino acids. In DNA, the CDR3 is TGTGCCAGCAGCTTTCTGGCGGGTGACAATCAGCCCCAGCATTTT. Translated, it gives CASSFLAGDNQPQHF.

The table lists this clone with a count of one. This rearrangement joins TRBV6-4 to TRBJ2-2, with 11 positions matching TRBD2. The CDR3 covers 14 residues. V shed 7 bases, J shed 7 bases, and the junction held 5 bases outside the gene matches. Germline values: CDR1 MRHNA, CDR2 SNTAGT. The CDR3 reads CASTELAGVGELFF. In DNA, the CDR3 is TGTGCCAGCACTGAACTAGCGGGAGTCGGGGAGCTGTTTTTT.

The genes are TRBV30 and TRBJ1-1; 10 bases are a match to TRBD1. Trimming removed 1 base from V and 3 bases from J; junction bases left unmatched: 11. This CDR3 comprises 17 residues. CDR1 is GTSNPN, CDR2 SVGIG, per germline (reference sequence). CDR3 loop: CAWSAALGDRGYTEAFF. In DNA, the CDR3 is TGTGCCTGGAGTGCGGCCCTGGGGGACAGGGGTTACACTGAAGCTTTCTTT.

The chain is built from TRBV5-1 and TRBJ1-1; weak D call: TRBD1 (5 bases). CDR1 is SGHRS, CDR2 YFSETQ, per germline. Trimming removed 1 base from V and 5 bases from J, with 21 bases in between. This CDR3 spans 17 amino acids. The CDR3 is CASSLPAGLGGYTEAFF. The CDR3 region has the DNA TGCGCCAGCAGCTTGCCGGCAGGCCTGGGGGGTTATACTGAAGCTTTCTTT.

The CDR3, as DNA: TGTGCCAGCAGCCCAGCTAGCGGGCTGTACAATGAGCAGTTCTTC. Encoded protein: CASSPASGLYNEQFF. V is TRBV7-6 and J is TRBJ2-1; TRBD2 aligns across 8 bases. The V gene's germline CDR1 is SGHVS and CDR2 FNYEAQ. CDR3 length: 15 residues. J lost 4 bases, V lost 5 bases, and 7 bases had no gene match.

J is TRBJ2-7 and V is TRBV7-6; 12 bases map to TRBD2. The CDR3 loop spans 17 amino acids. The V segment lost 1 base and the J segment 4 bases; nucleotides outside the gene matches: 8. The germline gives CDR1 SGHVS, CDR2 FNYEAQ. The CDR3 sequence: CASSLGPTSGRSYEQYF. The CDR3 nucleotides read TGTGCCAGCAGCTTAGGTCCCACTAGCGGGAGGTCGTACGAGCAGTACTTC.